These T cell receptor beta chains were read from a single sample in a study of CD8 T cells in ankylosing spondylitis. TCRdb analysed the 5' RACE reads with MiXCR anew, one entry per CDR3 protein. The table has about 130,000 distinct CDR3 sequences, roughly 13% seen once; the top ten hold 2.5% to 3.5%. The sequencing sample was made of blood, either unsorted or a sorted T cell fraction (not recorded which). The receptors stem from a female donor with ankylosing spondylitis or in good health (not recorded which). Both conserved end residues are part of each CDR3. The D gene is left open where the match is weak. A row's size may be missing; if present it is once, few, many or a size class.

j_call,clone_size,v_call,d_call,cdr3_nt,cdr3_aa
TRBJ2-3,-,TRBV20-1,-,TGCAGTGCTAGCGGGAGTGTTACAGATACGCAGTATTTT,CSASGSVTDTQYF
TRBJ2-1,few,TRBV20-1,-,TGCAGTGCTAGAGGGATGTTAGAGGGGAGTCGATACAATGAGCAGTTCTTC,CSARGMLEGSRYNEQFF
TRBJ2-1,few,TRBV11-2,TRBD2,TGTGCCAGCAGCTGGGGACTAGCGGGATCCTACAATGAGCAGTTCTTC,CASSWGLAGSYNEQFF
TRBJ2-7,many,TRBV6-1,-,TGTGCCAGCAGGGGAACTTCCTACGAGCAGTACTTC,CASRGTSYEQYF
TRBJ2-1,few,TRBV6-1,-,TGTGCCAGCAGTGAAGCGCGACTGGGGGCCCGATTAGAGCAGTTCTTC,CASSEARLGARLEQFF
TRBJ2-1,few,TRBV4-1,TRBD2,TGCGCCAGCAGCCAAGATTTGACTAGCGAGTACAATGAGCAGTTCTTC,CASSQDLTSEYNEQFF
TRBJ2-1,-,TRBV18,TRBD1,TGTGCCAGCTCATTCAGTGGACAGGGGTACAATGGGCAGTTCTTC,CASSFSGQGYNGQFF
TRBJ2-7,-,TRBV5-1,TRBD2,TGCGCCAGCAGCTTAGCGGGAGGGTCCGAGCAGTACTTC,CASSLAGGSEQYF
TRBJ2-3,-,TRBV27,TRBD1,TGTGCCAGCAGTATGCCCGGGACAGGAAGCACAGATACGCAGTATTTT,CASSMPGTGSTDTQYF
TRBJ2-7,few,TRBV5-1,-,TGCGCCAGCAGCTTGTACAGCGAAACCTACGAGCAGTACTTC,CASSLYSETYEQYF
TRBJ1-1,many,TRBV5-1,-,TGCGCCAGCAGCCGCACGATGACAGGTAACGCTGAAGCTTTCTTT,CASSRTMTGNAEAFF
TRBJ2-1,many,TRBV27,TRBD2,TGTGCCAGCAGTTTGAGGCGGGGGAATGAGCAGTTCTTC,CASSLRRGNEQFF
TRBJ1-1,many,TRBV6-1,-,TGTGCCAGCACCCAGGGTATAAACACTGAAGCTTTCTTT,CASTQGINTEAFF
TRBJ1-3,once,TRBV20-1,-,TGCAGTGCCCCCTTCGTAGCTGGAAACACCATATATTTT,CSAPFVAGNTIYF
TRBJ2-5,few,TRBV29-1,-,TGCAGCGTTGAAGGCCCTAGGTCTGCGGGTGATTTGGAGACCCAGTACTTC,CSVEGPRSAGDLETQYF
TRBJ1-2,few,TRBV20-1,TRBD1,TGCAGTGCTAGAGCGGGACAGGGGTACTATGGCTACACCTTC,CSARAGQGYYGYTF
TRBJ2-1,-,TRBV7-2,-,TGTGCCAGCAGCTTTTTGTCCGGGAGCTACAATGAGCAGTTCTTC,CASSFLSGSYNEQFF
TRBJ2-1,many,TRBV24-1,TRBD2,TGTGCCACCTCCCGACGCGGGAGTGACAATGAGCAGTTCTTC,CATSRRGSDNEQFF
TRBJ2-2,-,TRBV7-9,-,TGTGCCAGCAGCACCTCGGACATTTCGAACACCGGGGAGCTGTTTTTT,CASSTSDISNTGELFF
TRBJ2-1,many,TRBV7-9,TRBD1,TGTGCCAGCAGTACACGACAGGGGAGCTCCTACAATGAGCAGTTCTTC,CASSTRQGSSYNEQFF
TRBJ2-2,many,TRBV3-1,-,TGTGCCAGCAGCCATTTAGTATCGGCCGGGGAGCTGTTTTTT,CASSHLVSAGELFF
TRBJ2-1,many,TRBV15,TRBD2,TGTGCCACCAGCAGAGATCTACTAGCGGGAGTTCGAGGTGAGCAGTTCTTC,CATSRDLLAGVRGEQFF
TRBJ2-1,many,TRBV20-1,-,TGCAGTGCTAGAGCTGGGTTAGTATCCTACAATGAGCAGTTCTTC,CSARAGLVSYNEQFF
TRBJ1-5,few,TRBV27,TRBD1,TGTGCCAGCAGGTCTACAGGGGTCAATCAGCCCCAGCATTTT,CASRSTGVNQPQHF
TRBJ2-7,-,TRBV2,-,TGTGCCAGCAGCTCAATTACAGGGTCCGGCGAGCAGTACTTC,CASSSITGSGEQYF
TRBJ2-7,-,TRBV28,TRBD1,TGTGCCAGCGTCCCCGCGGGACAGGGTTCCTACGAGCAGTACTTC,CASVPAGQGSYEQYF
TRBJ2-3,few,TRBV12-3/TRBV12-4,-,TGTGCCAGCAGTATAGCGACCCGAAACACAGATACGCAGTATTTT,CASSIATRNTDTQYF
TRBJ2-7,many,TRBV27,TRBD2,TGTGCCAGCAGTTTGGGAGGCGGGAGCTCCTACGAGCAGTACTTC,CASSLGGGSSYEQYF
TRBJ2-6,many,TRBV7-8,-,TGTGCCAGCAGCCCCGACACGGCCGGGGCCAACGTCCTGACTTTC,CASSPDTAGANVLTF
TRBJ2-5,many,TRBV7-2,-,TGTGCCAGCAGCCTCGCAGACGGGGCCAGGGCCCAGTACTTC,CASSLADGARAQYF
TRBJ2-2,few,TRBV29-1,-,TGCAGCGTTGTTTGGGGGTACACCGGGGAGCTGTTTTTT,CSVVWGYTGELFF
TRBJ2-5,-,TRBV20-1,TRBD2,TGCAGTGCTAGAGATCGGGGGGGGAGACAAGAGACCCAGTACTTC,CSARDRGGRQETQYF
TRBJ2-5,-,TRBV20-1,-,TGCAGTGCGGGCGGAGAGACCCAGTACTTC,CSAGGETQYF
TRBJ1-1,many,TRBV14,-,TGTGCCAGCAGCCAAATAGCAGGAAACACTGAAGCTTTCTTT,CASSQIAGNTEAFF
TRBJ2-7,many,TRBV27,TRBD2,TGTGCCAGCAGTTTAGGGACTAGCGCTTCCTACGAGCAGTACTTC,CASSLGTSASYEQYF
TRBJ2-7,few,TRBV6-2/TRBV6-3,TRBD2,TGTGCCAGCTATCTCGGACTAGCGGGATCCTACGAGCAGTACTTC,CASYLGLAGSYEQYF
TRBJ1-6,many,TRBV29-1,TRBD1,TGCAGCGTTGGGGACAGTAATAATTCACCCCTCCACTTT,CSVGDSNNSPLHF
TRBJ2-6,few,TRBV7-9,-,TGTGCCAGCAGCCCCTCTGGCTCTGGGGCCAACGTCCTGACTTTC,CASSPSGSGANVLTF
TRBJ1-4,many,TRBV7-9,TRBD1,TGTGCCAGCAGCTCACCGGGACAGCCTAGGGAAAAACTGTTTTTT,CASSSPGQPREKLFF
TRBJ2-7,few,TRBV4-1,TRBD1,TGCGCCAGCAGCCAAACGACAGGGGTTTCCTACGAGCAGTACTTC,CASSQTTGVSYEQYF
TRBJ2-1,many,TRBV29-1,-,TGCAGCGTTAGAAGTTACAATGAGCAGTTCTTC,CSVRSYNEQFF
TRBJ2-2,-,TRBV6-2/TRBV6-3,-,TGTGCCAGCAGTTACCCCTTCGGGACAAAGAACACCGGGGAGCTGTTTTTT,CASSYPFGTKNTGELFF
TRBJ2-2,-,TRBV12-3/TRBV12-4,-,TGTGCCAGCAGTCACCCCGCGGAGATCTTTTCCGGGGAGCTGTTTTTT,CASSHPAEIFSGELFF
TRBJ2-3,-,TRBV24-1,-,TGTGCCACCAGTGATTTCCCGTTAGATACGCAGTATTTT,CATSDFPLDTQYF
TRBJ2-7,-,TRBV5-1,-,TGCGCCAGCAGGGTCGGGAGTCAACCCTACGAGCAGTACTTC,CASRVGSQPYEQYF
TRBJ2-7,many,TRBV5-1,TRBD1,TGCGCCAGCAGCTTGGGAGGGACAGGGGCCTACGAGCAGTACTTC,CASSLGGTGAYEQYF
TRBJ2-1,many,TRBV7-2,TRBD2,TGTGCCAGCAGCTTTACTAGCGGGTCCTACAATGAGCAGTTCTTC,CASSFTSGSYNEQFF
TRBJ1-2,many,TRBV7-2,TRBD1,TGTGCCAGCAAAGAACGGACAGGACCCTATGGCTACACCTTC,CASKERTGPYGYTF
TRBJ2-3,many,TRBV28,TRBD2,TGTGCCAGCAGAACGCCGGGACTAGGTGGAGATACGCAGTATTTT,CASRTPGLGGDTQYF
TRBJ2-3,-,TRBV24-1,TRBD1,TGTGCCACCAGTGATTCCGGGACAGGGGGTACAGATACGCAGTATTTT,CATSDSGTGGTDTQYF
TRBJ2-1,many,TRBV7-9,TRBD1,TGTGCCAGCAGTCGACTCCGGGACAGGGGCTACAATGAGCAGTTCTTC,CASSRLRDRGYNEQFF
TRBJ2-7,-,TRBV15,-,TGTGCCGCCAGCAGAAACTACGAGCAGTACTTC,CAASRNYEQYF